This TCR beta chain emerged from a study of vaccination effects on CD4 cells after COVID-19. CDR3 length: 15 residues. The germline V gene encodes CDR1 LGHNA and CDR2 YSLEER. The J segment lost 4 bases and the V segment lost 4 bases, leaving 4 bases of the junction unmatched. In the case of this clone: Antigen: not known.

Under the ViraFEST assay, PBMC were stimulated with viral peptide pools so that antigen-specific CD4+ T cells expanded. Sequencing was performed afterwards. At the end of about 9 days of culture, CD4+ T cells were isolated. According to the study, vaccine recipients showed no prior SARS-CoV-2 infection and negative nucleocapsid antibodies. Generated by immunoSEQ multiplex PCR, the TCRdb table keeps only in-frame clones and is missing some. The sample lists some 69,000 clones, roughly 76% occurring once. Sample: CD4+ T cells from PBMCs cultured with HCoV-NL63 spike peptides, taken before COVID-19 vaccination. V is TRBV4-3 and J is TRBJ2-3, with 11 bases that match TRBD1. The receptor was isolated from a human donor who received a COVID-19 vaccine. The CDR3 DNA reads TGCGCCAGCAGCCGCCGGACAGGGGGCCCAGATACGCAGTATTTT. As protein: CASSRRTGGPDTQYF.